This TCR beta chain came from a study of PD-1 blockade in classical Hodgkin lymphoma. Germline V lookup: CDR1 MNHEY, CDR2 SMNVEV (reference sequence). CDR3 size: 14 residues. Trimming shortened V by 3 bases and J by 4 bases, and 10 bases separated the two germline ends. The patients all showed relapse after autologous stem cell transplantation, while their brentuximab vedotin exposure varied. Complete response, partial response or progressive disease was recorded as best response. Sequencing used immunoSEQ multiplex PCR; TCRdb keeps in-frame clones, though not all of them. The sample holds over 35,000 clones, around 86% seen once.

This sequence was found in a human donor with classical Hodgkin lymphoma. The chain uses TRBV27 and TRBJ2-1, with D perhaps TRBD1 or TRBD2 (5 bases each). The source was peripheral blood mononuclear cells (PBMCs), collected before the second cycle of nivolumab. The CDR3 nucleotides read TGTGCCAGCAGTTTCGAGGGGCCTTACAATGAGCAGTTCTTC. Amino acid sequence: CASSFEGPYNEQFF.